A single sample is the source of the 14 T cell receptor beta chains below, sequenced in a study of blood T cell repertoires in COVID-19. Assay: immunoSEQ multiplex PCR; the TCRdb copy retains only in-frame clones and omits some. This sample has 80,000 to 95,000 clones; roughly 80% occur once, and the top ten carry around a quarter. Sequencing was carried out using peripheral blood. The receptors were gathered from a man older than 75 with active or convalescent COVID-19.

This chain joins TRBV5-4 and TRBJ1-1; weak D call: TRBD1 (5 bases). Germline V gene sequence: CDR1 SGHNT, CDR2 YYREEE (reference sequence). This CDR3 has 15 residues. V lost 4 bases, J lost 1 base, and 14 bases lay in between. The CDR3 reads CASSPVGQGNTEAFF. CDR3 bases: TGTGCCAGCAGCCCCGTGGGGCAGGGGAACACTGAAGCTTTCTTT.

V is TRBV11-1 and J is TRBJ2-7; 7 nucleotides line up with TRBD1. This CDR3 region has 14 residues. In germline, CDR1 is SGHAT, CDR2 FQDESV (reference sequence). The junction had 6 bases not matched to a gene; V was cut back by 0 bases and J by 7 bases. The CDR3 coding sequence is TGTGCCAGCAGCTTAGCCCCCGGGACAGTGGAGCAGTACTTC. Translating it yields CASSLAPGTVEQYF.

This sequence joins TRBV19 and TRBJ1-3; the D is unclear. This CDR3 spans 16 amino acids. With 1 base removed from V and 0 bases from J, the gap between germline ends came to 10 bases. Germline V lookup: CDR1 LNHDA, CDR2 SQIVND (reference sequence). The CDR3 DNA is TGTGCCAGTAGTATAGTCGCCGGGAACTCTGGAAACACCATATATTTT. Translating it yields CASSIVAGNSGNTIYF.

The chain couples TRBV4-1 to TRBJ1-4; the D is unclear. V was cut by 0 bases and J by 6 bases, with 14 bases left in between. From germline, CDR1 is MGHRA and CDR2 YSYEKL. The length of the CDR3 is 16 residues. The CDR3 sequence: CASSQDSGGEHEKLFF. The CDR3 region has the DNA TGCGCCAGCAGCCAAGATTCGGGAGGAGAGCATGAAAAACTGTTTTTT.

This sequence joins TRBV3-1 (or the pseudogene TRBV3-2) and TRBJ2-3; D may be TRBD2 (5 bases). The CDR3 loop spans 19 amino acids. Germline assignment: CDR1 LGHDT and CDR2 YNNKEL (reference sequence). V lost 2 bases and J lost 6, with 27 bases in between. CDR3 DNA: TGTGCCAGCAGCCAAAGCCCCGGCTACCACGGGGTACATCTCGATACGCAGTATTTT. Translated, it gives CASSQSPGYHGVHLDTQYF.

This chain joins TRBV7-5 and TRBJ1-2; TRBD1 is taken as the D call from the table, unchecked against the DNA. TRBV7-5 is given as a pseudogene. This CDR3 has 14 amino acids. The CDR3 loop is CARSFTPGIYGYTF. The CDR3 DNA follows: TGTGCCAGAAGCTTTACGCCAGGGATCTATGGCTACACCTTC.

The CDR3 reads CASNPPRSSYNSPLHF. The CDR3 nucleotides are TGTGCCAGCAACCCGCCCCGGAGCTCCTATAATTCACCCCTCCACTTT. The rearrangement uses TRBV11-3 and TRBJ1-6; D is unclear. CDR1 is SGHNT, CDR2 YENEEA, per germline. This CDR3 is built from 16 residues. The V end was cut by 7 bases, the J end by 0 bases, with 13 bases between.

This clone was detected once. V and J are TRBV29-1 and TRBJ1-5; D possibly corresponds to TRBD1 (5 bases). The germline gives CDR1 SQVTM, CDR2 ANQGSEA. Trimming took 4 bases from V and 1 from J, leaving 8 bases between them. The CDR3 contains 13 residues. CDR3 DNA: TGCAGCGTTGCATCAGGGAGCAATCAGCCCCAGCATTTT. Amino acid sequence: CSVASGSNQPQHF.

The chain uses TRBV6-4 and TRBJ2-1, with 11 nucleotides matching TRBD2. With V trimmed by 4 bases and J by 4 bases, 3 bases remained unmatched. The CDR3 covers 15 residues. Germline CDR1 reads MRHNA; CDR2 reads SNTAGT. CDR3 amino acids: CASSAGLADYNEQFF. CDR3 bases: TGTGCCAGCAGTGCGGGACTAGCGGATTACAATGAGCAGTTCTTC.

The chain combines TRBV6-6 with TRBJ2-1; weak D call: TRBD2 (7 bases). Germline-derived CDR1 and CDR2 are MNHNY and SVGAGI (reference sequence). V lost 6 bases to trimming and J lost 2 bases, with 14 bases between them. The CDR3 is 15 residues long. CDR3 loop: CASRHSGGAYNEQFF. Here the CDR3 DNA reads TGTGCCAGCAGACACTCGGGGGGCGCCTACAATGAGCAGTTCTTC.

This sequence joins TRBV19 and TRBJ1-3; 8 bases map to TRBD1. The ends lost 5 bases at V and 9 bases at J; junction bases unmatched: 9. Per the germline V gene, CDR1 is LNHDA and CDR2 is SQIVND (reference sequence). The CDR3 extends over 14 amino acids. CDR3 nucleotide sequence: TGTGCCAGTAGTTGGGGACAGGTTCTGTCCACCATATATTTT. Protein: CASSWGQVLSTIYF.

This sequence joins TRBV5-6 and TRBJ2-3, with 9 bases fitting TRBD1. There are 16 residues in the CDR3. V lost 6 bases and J lost 0; bases outside the gene matches: 8. Germline CDR1 reads SGHDT; CDR2 reads YYEEEE. The CDR3 DNA sequence: TGTGCCAGCAACCCGGACAGGGGATCGAGCACAGATACGCAGTATTTT. As protein: CASNPDRGSSTDTQYF.

This chain links TRBV7-2 with TRBJ1-3, with D possibly being TRBD1 (5 bases). This CDR3 comprises 16 residues. The germline gives CDR1 SGHTA, CDR2 FQGNSA. Trimming cost V 0 bases and J 4 bases, with 13 bases left between them. The CDR3 DNA reads as TGTGCCAGCAGCTTAGCCAGCGGGGCGGGGGGAAACACCATATATTTT. Its protein is CASSLASGAGGNTIYF.

CDR3 loop: CASSLGLRGDGYTF. The CDR3 DNA reads TGTGCCAGCAGCTTAGGACTCAGGGGCGATGGCTACACCTTC. The chain joins TRBV7-9 to TRBJ1-2; D may be TRBD1 (6 bases). The V gene's germline CDR1 is SEHNR and CDR2 FQNEAQ (reference sequence). V was clipped by 1 base and J by 6 bases, with 12 bases between them. CDR3 length: 14 residues. Complete variable domain (other parts from reference TRBV7-9 and TRBJ1-2): DTGVSQNPRHKITKRGQNVTFRCDPISEHNRLYWYRQTLGQGPEFLTYFQNEAQLEKSRLLSDRFSAERPKGSFSTLEIQRTEQGDSAMYLCASSLGLRGDGYTFGSGTRLTVV.